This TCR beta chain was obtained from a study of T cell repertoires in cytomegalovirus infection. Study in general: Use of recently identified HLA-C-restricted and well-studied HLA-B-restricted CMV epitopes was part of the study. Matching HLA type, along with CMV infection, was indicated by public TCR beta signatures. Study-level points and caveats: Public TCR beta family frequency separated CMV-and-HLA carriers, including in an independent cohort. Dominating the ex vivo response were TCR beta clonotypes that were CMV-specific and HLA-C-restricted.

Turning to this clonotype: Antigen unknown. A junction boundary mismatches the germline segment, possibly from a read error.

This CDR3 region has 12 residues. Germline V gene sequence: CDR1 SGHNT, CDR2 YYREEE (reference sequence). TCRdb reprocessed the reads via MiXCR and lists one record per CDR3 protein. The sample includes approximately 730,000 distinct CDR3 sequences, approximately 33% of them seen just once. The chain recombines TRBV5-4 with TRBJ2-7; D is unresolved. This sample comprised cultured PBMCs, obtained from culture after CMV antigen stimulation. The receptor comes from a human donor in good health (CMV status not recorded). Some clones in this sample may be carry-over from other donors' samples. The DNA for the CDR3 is TGTGCCAGCAGCCTAATTTCAGACGAGCAGGACTTC. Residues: CASSLISDEQDF.